The 21 T cell receptor beta chains presented below share a single source sample, sequenced in a study of regulatory T cells in long-lasting Graves disease. Arm-PCR with iRepertoire HTBI primers amplified the CDR3 regions for these TCR beta libraries. Each CDR3 protein is one row after TCRdb ran MiXCR on the multiplex PCR reads. This sample has fewer than 550,000 distinct CDR3 sequences, with 15% to 20% found just once. This sample's time point: newly diagnosed GD, antithyroid drugs for less than 3 months. RNA extracted from PBMCs served as the sequencing template. The same specimen was also included in a second study, on T cells in Graves' hyperthyroidism and ophthalmopathy.

Here the sequenced sample was peripheral blood mononuclear cells (PBMCs), taken at new diagnosis, from a patient treated with antithyroid drugs. These receptors were collected from a woman aged 18-35 years with Graves disease.

This clonotype was observed many times. The chain combines TRBV7-9 with TRBJ2-7; 7 bases match TRBD2. The V segment lost 3 bases and the J segment 6 bases; nucleotides outside the gene matches: 5. Germline CDR1 SEHNR, CDR2 FQNEAQ (reference sequence). This CDR3 is built from 13 residues. DNA for the CDR3: TGTGCCAGCAGCTTCCAAAGCGGGACCGAGCAGTACTTC. This sequence encodes CASSFQSGTEQYF.

This clonotype was counted at least ten times. The chain joins TRBV6-2 or TRBV6-3 to TRBJ2-5; no reliable D call. V lost 5 bases, J lost 5 bases, and 6 bases lay in between. Germline-derived CDR1 and CDR2 are MNHEY and SVGEGT. This CDR3 region has 11 residues. CDR3 sequence: CASSEVETQYF. The DNA of the CDR3 is TGTGCCAGCAGTGAAGTCGAGACCCAGTACTTC.

The V call is TRBV7-8, the J call TRBJ2-7; tentatively, D is TRBD2 (6 bases). CDR1 is SGHVS, CDR2 FQNEAQ, per germline. The CDR3 has 15 amino acids. V was clipped by 2 bases and J by 1 base, with 12 bases between them. The CDR3 DNA reads as TGTGCCAGCAGCTTATTGGGACTGCTATCCTACGAGCAGTACTTC. The encoded protein is CASSLLGLLSYEQYF.

This clonotype was seen only a few times. V is TRBV4-1 and J is TRBJ2-1; 8 bases fit TRBD2. CDR1 and CDR2 (germline): MGHRA, YSYEKL. This CDR3 has 17 amino acids. V dropped 0 bases and J dropped 2; count of bases not matched to a gene: 6. CDR3 in DNA: TGCGCCAGCAGCCAAGATAATAGCGGGATGCCCTACAATGAGCAGTTCTTC. Residues: CASSQDNSGMPYNEQFF.

The rearrangement links TRBV15 to TRBJ1-1; tentative D call: TRBD1 (5 bases). Germline lookup yields CDR1 LNHNV and CDR2 YYDKDF (reference sequence). Trimming took 1 base from V and 5 from J, leaving 11 bases between them. This CDR3 spans 14 amino acids. CDR3 residues: CATSRVGGWTEAFF. In DNA form, the CDR3 reads TGTGCCACCAGCAGAGTGGGGGGATGGACTGAAGCTTTCTTT.

For the CDR3, the DNA is TGTGCCAGTTTAGCGGGAGGGCCCTACGAGCAGTACTTC. Residues: CASLAGGPYEQYF. This chain joins TRBV28 and TRBJ2-7; 11 bases map to TRBD2. With V trimmed by 9 bases and J by 2 bases, 3 bases remained unmatched. Germline CDR1 and CDR2: MDHEN and SYDVKM. The CDR3 contains 13 residues.

V usage is TRBV4-3 and J usage is TRBJ2-7; TRBD1 or TRBD2 may be the D gene (5 bases each). CDR1 is LGHNA, CDR2 YSLEER, per germline. Trimming took 0 bases from V and 2 from J, leaving 14 bases between them. The CDR3 length is 16 residues. This CDR3 reads CASSQDRGRGPYEQYF. CDR3 DNA: TGCGCCAGCAGCCAAGATCGGGGTAGGGGCCCCTACGAGCAGTACTTC.

The rearrangement uses TRBV7-2 and TRBJ1-6; maybe TRBD1 (6 bases). The V end lost 5 bases, the J end lost 8 bases, and 19 bases lay between the germline ends. The V gene's germline CDR1 is SGHTA and CDR2 FQGNSA. The CDR3 spans 16 residues. CDR3 amino acids: CASSLYGRGRDSPLHF. CDR3 in DNA: TGTGCCAGCAGCCTCTACGGCAGGGGTCGAGATTCACCCCTCCACTTT.

The J gene is TRBJ2-7, the V gene TRBV29-1; D is perhaps TRBD1 (5 bases). CDR3 length: 13 amino acids. V lost 6 bases and J 0 bases, leaving 12 bases between the germline ends. Germline V gene lookup returns CDR1 SQVTM and CDR2 ANQGSEA. The DNA of the CDR3 is TGCAGCGTCGCACAGGACAACTCCTACGAGCAGTACTTC. Translated: CSVAQDNSYEQYF.

This clonotype has just a few counts. This chain uses TRBV15 with TRBJ2-1, with D perhaps matching TRBD1 (6 bases). V was clipped by 6 bases and J by 5 bases, with 17 bases between them. CDR1 is LNHNV, CDR2 YYDKDF, per germline (reference sequence). CDR3 length: 15 residues. The CDR3 coding sequence is TGTGCCACCAGGGATCCCGGGACAAGAAACAATGAGCAGTTCTTC. Translated: CATRDPGTRNNEQFF.

This clonotype was detected ten times or more. The genes are TRBV2 and TRBJ2-7; D is perhaps TRBD2 (5 bases). Trimming took 8 bases from V and 1 from J, leaving 15 bases between them. This CDR3 comprises 14 residues. Germline CDR1 reads SNHLY; CDR2 reads FYNNEI. Here the CDR3 DNA reads TGTGCCAGCGGACTGGACGGAGAATCCTACGAGCAGTACTTC. Its protein is CASGLDGESYEQYF.

This clonotype was detected a few times. The chain recombines TRBV28 with TRBJ2-7; D is ambiguous. With 5 bases removed from V and 4 bases from J, the gap between germline ends came to 21 bases. CDR1 and CDR2 from the germline V gene are MDHEN and SYDVKM. The length of the CDR3 is 16 residues. This chain's CDR3 is CASSAQLGVIKYEQYF. The DNA of the CDR3 is TGTGCCAGCAGTGCCCAATTAGGTGTCATTAAATACGAGCAGTACTTC.

At least ten counts were recorded for this clonotype. V gene TRBV6-1 combines with J gene TRBJ2-2; D uncertain. Trimming removed 7 bases from V and 5 bases from J, with 17 bases in between. The CDR3 has 15 residues. The germline CDR1 and CDR2 sequences are MNHNS and SASEGT. CDR3 amino acids: CASTEVLPVTGELFF. CDR3 sequence (DNA): TGTGCCAGCACCGAGGTACTCCCCGTGACCGGGGAGCTGTTTTTT.

There are many counts of this clonotype. The chain joins TRBV7-9 to TRBJ2-1; 10 bases map to TRBD2. Germline CDR1 and CDR2: SEHNR and FQNEAQ (reference sequence). The CDR3 length is 15 residues. V shed 1 base, J shed 5 bases, and the junction held 2 bases outside the gene matches. The CDR3: CASSLGTSGHNEQFF. In nucleotides, the CDR3 is TGTGCCAGCAGCTTAGGGACTAGCGGACACAATGAGCAGTTCTTC.

This clonotype was detected ten times or more. The rearrangement joins TRBV12-3 or TRBV12-4 to TRBJ2-7; D could derive from TRBD1 or TRBD2 (5 bases each). This CDR3 spans 14 amino acids. V shed 8 bases and J shed 4 bases, with 18 bases lying between them. CDR3 residues: CASYDSTGAYEQYF. The CDR3 DNA follows: TGTGCCAGCTACGATTCCACCGGGGCTTACGAGCAGTACTTC.

This clonotype has ten or more counts. Written as DNA, the CDR3 is TGTGCCTGGAGTGTACTACGAGACTACAATGAGCAGTTCTTC. Residues: CAWSVLRDYNEQFF. V and J are TRBV30 and TRBJ2-1; D is undetermined. The germline V gene encodes CDR1 GTSNPN and CDR2 SVGIG (reference sequence). The CDR3 is 14 residues long. V dropped 0 bases and J dropped 3 bases, with 9 bases sitting between them. The full variable domain, in which reference TRBV30 and TRBJ2-1 provide the parts outside the CDR3, is SQTIHQWPATLVQPVGSPLSLECTVEGTSNPNLYWYRQAAGRGLQLLFYSVGIGQISSEVPQNLSASRPQDRQFILSSKKLLLSDSGFYLCAWSVLRDYNEQFFGPGTRLTVL.

This clonotype was observed many times. The CDR3 DNA sequence: TGTGCCAGCAGTGTTGGGTCGTCCACTGAAGCTTTCTTT. Translating gives CASSVGSSTEAFF. The V call is TRBV2, the J call TRBJ1-1; no definite D call. The germline V and J ends were trimmed by 4 bases and 4 bases, with 10 bases remaining between them. Germline assignment: CDR1 SNHLY and CDR2 FYNNEI. This CDR3 comprises 13 residues.

As for this clonotype: It may be a read error: a sequence one base away is much more abundant. The chain has TRBV11-3 and TRBJ1-2; D remains ambiguous. Germline CDR1 is SGHNT and CDR2 is YENEEA. Trimming stripped 7 bases from V and 4 bases from J, with 19 bases between. The length of the CDR3 is 15 residues. CDR3 loop: CASNLKLAGSYGYTF. The CDR3 nucleotides read TGTGCCAGCAACTTGAAACTGGCGGGGTCCTATGGCTACACCTTC.

The chain joins TRBV6-1 to TRBJ1-1; no firm D call. CDR1 is MNHNS, CDR2 SASEGT, per germline. Deletions cut 6 bases from V and 5 bases from J, with 19 bases between. The CDR3 is 15 amino acids. This CDR3 is CASSRTRPGNTEAFF. In nucleotides, the CDR3 is TGTGCCAGCAGCCGAACACGTCCGGGGAATACTGAAGCTTTCTTT.

The table lists this clonotype with a few counts. The V call is TRBV29-1, the J call TRBJ2-2, with TRBD2 matching over 14 bases. V lost 7 bases, J lost 3 bases, and 4 bases stayed unmatched. Germline assignment: CDR1 SQVTM and CDR2 ANQGSEA. The CDR3 covers 15 residues. The DNA for the CDR3 is TGCAGCGGCCTGGGACTAGCGGGAGACACCGGGGAGCTGTTTTTT. The encoded protein is CSGLGLAGDTGELFF.

This chain uses TRBV6-1 with TRBJ1-4, with D hard to call. The germline V and J ends were trimmed by 4 bases and 13 bases, with 10 bases remaining between them. This CDR3 contains 11 residues. Germline CDR1 is MNHNS and CDR2 is SASEGT. CDR3 in DNA: TGTGCCAGCAGTGGGGGTCGTTCACTGTTTTTT. It codes for CASSGGRSLFF.